This T cell receptor beta chain was recovered during a study of CD8+ T cells in alopecia areata (dated by TCRdb to between 2017 and 2018). Study-wide context: The treated patients, all with moderate-to-severe alopecia areata, were enrolled in an open-label pilot trial of oral tofacitinib given at 5 to 10 mg twice daily. Tofacitinib was administered for 6 to 18 months, and 6 months of follow-up off drug were then conducted to assess delayed response and recurrence. Disease severity in treated patients was measured with the SALT score, which quantifies the percentage of affected scalp surface area. The study used high-throughput TCRbeta sequencing to examine T cell clonal expansion in alopecia areata, in both the C3H/HeJ mouse model and human patients. In humans, TCRbeta sequencing was performed on scalp tissue and on sorted CD4+ and CD8+ peripheral blood T cells from healthy controls and from patients with patchy or totalis/universalis alopecia areata. Tofacitinib-treated patients had biopsies at baseline and at 4 and 24 weeks of treatment, with a later scalp biopsy in several patients. Scalp clonality was compared across normal scalp (n=4), patchy alopecia areata scalp (n=8), and alopecia totalis/universalis scalp (n=8). RNA was obtained with the PAXgene miRNA kit for fixed scalp, the miRNeasy kit for PBMCs, and the RNeasy kit for mouse skin. TCRbeta CDR3 regions were amplified by immunoSEQ multiplex PCR using 35 Vbeta forward and 13 Jbeta reverse primers. The research as a whole found: TCR sequences shared between patients were less clear than in mice, possibly partly because of HLA diversity in the patient population. Unlike mouse skin, where gammadelta T cells dominate, normal human skin contains resident alphabeta T cells that get sequenced too, which complicates analysis of the scalp TCR repertoire. Many expanded lesional clones persisted in scalp and blood during tofacitinib treatment, which may partly explain relapse after stopping treatment. Tofacitinib significantly lowered scalp clonality and the number of expanded CD8+ clones among the top 100 scalp clones. Because the treated cohort was small and had only one nonresponder, larger studies are needed to examine links between baseline CD8+ expansion and response. Compared with normal scalp, lesional scalp had higher clonality and more expanded CD8+ clones, particularly in alopecia totalis/universalis, a pattern that suggests antigenic drive.

As for this clone: This clone's antigen is unknown. Qualities for individual bases were not recorded, and no much larger clone is one base off.

In light of the paper, this sample's treatment or condition label describes: oral pan-JAK inhibitor, 5-10 mg twice daily. Peripheral blood and lesional scalp punch biopsies were obtained from patients with alopecia areata. After PBMCs were isolated by density centrifugation and stained for CD3, CD4 and CD8, a FACSAria was used to sort CD4+ and CD8+ T cells. Library preparation employed the immunoSEQ multiplex PCR assay. To provide template for TCR sequencing, every sample had RNA extracted and reverse transcribed into cDNA. SuperScript III was used for first-strand cDNA synthesis, primed with a 2:1 mix of oligo-dT and random hexamers. A synthetic immune receptor repertoire was used to gauge amplification bias, and whatever bias remained was removed computationally. The authors processed their data as follows. Raw reads were preprocessed to remove errors, and CDR3 was defined by IMGT conventions from the conserved cysteine to phenylalanine. To get clonality, Shannon entropy was normalized by log2 of the number of productive unique TCRs and the result was subtracted from 1. CD4 or CD8 identity of scalp clones was inferred by cross-referencing scalp TCRbeta sequences with sorted blood CD4 and CD8 repertoires. TCRdb limited this immuneACCESS table to in-frame rearrangements with V and J called. A share of clones is missing; checked studies link under half to unresolved V genes, and the rest is unexplained. V and J calls plus clone size are reproduced from that table; the DNA served to infer D and trimming. The sample records around 300,000 clones, over 45% of which are singletons. The ten most abundant clones make up 0.75% to 0.95% of the sample.

The germline V gene yields LGHNA for CDR1 and YSLEER for CDR2. Trimming accounts for 3 bases at V and 6 bases at J, while the number of junction bases matched to no gene is 11. The CDR3 starts with the cysteine, ends with the phenylalanine, and has 18 residues. The kept DNA is CDR3 alone, 54 bases in frame from the first base. The chain is encoded by TRBV4-3 joined to TRBJ2-2; TRBD2 matches 12 bases in the middle. The sequencing used CD4+ T cells sorted from blood, collected between weeks 51 and 54, from a patient treated with tofacitinib. This TCR came from a human donor with alopecia areata. The nucleotides read TGCGCCAGCAGCCATAAGGCAGCGACTAGCGGGGGTCCCGGGGAGCTGTTTTTT. Its translation reads: CASSHKAATSGGPGELFF.